Sequencing of this T cell receptor (beta chain) was carried out in a study of T cells in Graves' hyperthyroidism and ophthalmopathy. Study-level results: Blood held most thyroid clonotypes expanded above 0.001 frequency. A model of 13 V-J pairs discriminated ophthalmopathy from stable hyperthyroidism.

The germline V gene encodes CDR1 SNHLY and CDR2 FYNNEI. The trim removed 3 bases at V and 4 bases at J, leaving 7 bases unmatched. The CDR3 extends over 15 amino acids. If no ophthalmopathy progression occurred within 18 months, Graves' hyperthyroidism was stable. What was amplified from RNA transcripts were TCR beta CDR3 regions. The HTBI set primed first-round TCR CDR3 RT-PCR. TCRdb reprocessed the multiplex PCR reads via MiXCR and lists one record per CDR3 protein. Here the sample spans about 95,000 distinct CDR3 sequences, roughly 40% being singletons. On this clonotype itself: Its antigen is not identified.

The TCR was taken from a woman aged 25-40 years with Graves' hyperthyroidism. The chain carries TRBV2 and TRBJ1-2; 8 nucleotides match TRBD1. The sequencing input was peripheral blood or thyroid tissue (not recorded which). CDR3 protein: CASSEWGDRLYGYTF. For the CDR3, the DNA is TGTGCCAGCAGTGAGTGGGGGGACAGGCTCTATGGCTACACCTTC.